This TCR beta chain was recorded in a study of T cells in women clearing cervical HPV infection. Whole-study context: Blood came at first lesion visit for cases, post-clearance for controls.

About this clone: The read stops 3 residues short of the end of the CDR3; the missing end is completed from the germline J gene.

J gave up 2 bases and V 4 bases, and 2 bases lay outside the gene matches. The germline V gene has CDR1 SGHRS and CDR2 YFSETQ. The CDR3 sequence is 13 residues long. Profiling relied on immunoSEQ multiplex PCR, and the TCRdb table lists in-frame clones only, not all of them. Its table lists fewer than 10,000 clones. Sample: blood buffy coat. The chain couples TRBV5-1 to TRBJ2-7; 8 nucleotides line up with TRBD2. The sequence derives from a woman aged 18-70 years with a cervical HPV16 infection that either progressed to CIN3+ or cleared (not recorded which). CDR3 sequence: CASSRGGTYEQYF. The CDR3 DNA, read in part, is TGCGCCAGCAGCCGCGGGGGGACCTACGAG.